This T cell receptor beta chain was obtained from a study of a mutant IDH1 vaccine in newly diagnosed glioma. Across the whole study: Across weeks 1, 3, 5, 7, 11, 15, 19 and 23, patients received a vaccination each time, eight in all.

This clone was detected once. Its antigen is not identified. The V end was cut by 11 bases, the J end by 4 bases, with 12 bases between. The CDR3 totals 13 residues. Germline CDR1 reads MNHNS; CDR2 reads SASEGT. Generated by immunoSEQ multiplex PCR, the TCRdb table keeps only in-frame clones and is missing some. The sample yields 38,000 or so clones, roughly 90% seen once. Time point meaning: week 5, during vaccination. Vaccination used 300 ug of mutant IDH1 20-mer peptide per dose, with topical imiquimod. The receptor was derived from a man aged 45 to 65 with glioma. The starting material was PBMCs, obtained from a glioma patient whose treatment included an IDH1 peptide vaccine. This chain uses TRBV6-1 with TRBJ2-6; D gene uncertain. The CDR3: CAFARAGANVLTF. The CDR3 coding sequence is TGTGCCTTTGCACGGGCCGGGGCCAACGTCCTGACTTTC.